What follows are 6 T cell receptor beta chains derived from one specimen sequenced in a study of T cells in Graves' hyperthyroidism and ophthalmopathy. TCR beta CDR3 regions were amplified from RNA transcripts. The TCR CDR3 first-round RT-PCR relied on the HTBI primer set. MiXCR was run by TCRdb on the multiplex PCR reads, yielding one entry per CDR3 protein. Of hundreds of thousands of distinct CDR3 sequences listed, approximately 40% are singletons. Sequencing was carried out using blood. The receptors come from a middle-aged woman with Graves' hyperthyroidism.

This clonotype has ten or more counts. The chain has TRBV7-6 and TRBJ1-2; unclear D gene. Trimming shortened V by 7 bases and J by 4 bases, and 13 bases separated the two germline ends. Germline lookup yields CDR1 SGHVS and CDR2 FNYEAQ. This CDR3 is built from 13 residues. Written as DNA, the CDR3 is TGTGCCAGCACTAATAGAGAGGGCTATGGCTACACCTTC. Translation: CASTNREGYGYTF. Full variable domain (remainder filled in from reference TRBV7-6 and TRBJ1-2): GAGVSQSPRYKVTKRGQDVALRCDPISGHVSLYWYRQALGQGPEFLTYFNYEAQQDKSGLPNDRFSAERPEGSISTLTIQRTEQRDSAMYRCASTNREGYGYTFGSGTRLTVV.

V usage is TRBV20-1 and J usage is TRBJ2-3; 7 bases are a match to TRBD2. This CDR3 is 15 amino acids long. Germline CDR1 is DFQATT and CDR2 is SNEGSKA (reference sequence). The trim removed 0 bases at V and 2 bases at J, leaving 5 bases unmatched. The CDR3 nucleotides are TGCAGTGCTAGAGATCTCCGACTAGCCACAGATACGCAGTATTTT. Protein product: CSARDLRLATDTQYF.

This clonotype was seen repeatedly, ten times or more. This sequence joins TRBV14 and TRBJ1-5; D is unresolved. Trimming took 0 bases from V and 6 from J, leaving 6 bases between them. Germline CDR1 is SGHDN and CDR2 is FVKESK. The CDR3 totals 13 residues. The CDR3 DNA reads as TGTGCCAGCAGCCAAGACACGGCTCAGCCCCAGCATTTT. Its translation is CASSQDTAQPQHF.

As for this clonotype: This may come from a read error, since a much larger clone is one base off. V is TRBV10-3 and J is TRBJ1-4; D might be TRBD1 (5 bases). Trimming stripped 10 bases from V and 5 bases from J, with 20 bases between. Germline-derived CDR1 and CDR2 are ENHRY and SYGVKD. CDR3 length: 15 residues. DNA of the CDR3: TGTGCCAGCAATTTTACAGGTGGCGGGAATGAAAAACTGTTTTTT. Translating it yields CASNFTGGGNEKLFF.

The chain couples TRBV29-1 to TRBJ2-5; TRBD2 aligns across 10 bases. The CDR3 extends over 15 amino acids. In germline, CDR1 is SQVTM, CDR2 ANQGSEA. CDR3 nucleotide sequence: TGCACCGCCGAGGGAGCGGGGGGGCAACAAGAGACCCAGTACTTC. Translated, it gives CTAEGAGGQQETQYF.

The table lists this clonotype with a few counts. V and J are TRBV12-3 or TRBV12-4 and TRBJ1-5; D possibly corresponds to TRBD1 (5 bases). Trimming shortened V by 6 bases and J by 1 base, and 16 bases separated the two germline ends. The CDR3 covers 16 residues. CDR3 protein: CASSPWPGRSNQPQHF. The CDR3, as DNA: TGTGCCAGCAGCCCCTGGCCGGGGCGCAGCAATCAGCCCCAGCATTTT.